This TCR beta chain came from a study of T cells after yellow fever vaccination. General study points: The study re-detected most primary-vaccination clones after the booster (roughly 96% CD4, 88% CD8). Repertoires sorted by FACS could include abundant clonotypes that are contaminants from the bulk population.

TCRdb called the 5' RACE reads again in MiXCR, with one record for every CDR3 protein. Seen here are some 130,000 distinct CDR3 sequences, about 6.9% observed once, and the top ten hold about 0.6%. The sample holds many counts of this clonotype. As yet, its antigen is unknown. The V end was cut by 1 base, the J end by 0 bases, with 7 bases between. This CDR3 comprises 15 residues. J is TRBJ2-1 and V is TRBV12-3 or TRBV12-4; the D is unclear. The origin of this receptor is a man aged 25 to 40 who received the YFV17D yellow fever vaccine. This material consisted of CD4+ T cells sorted from PBMCs, taken 10 days after the yellow fever booster vaccination. The CDR3 sequence: CASSLDSSSYNEQFF. Written as DNA, the CDR3 is TGTGCCAGCAGTTTAGATTCCAGCTCCTACAATGAGCAGTTCTTC.